The clone carrying this TCR beta chain was observed a handful of times. The antigen remains undetermined. TCRdb processed the 5' RACE reads anew with MiXCR; each CDR3 protein has one entry. The sample lists about 26,000 distinct CDR3 sequences, about 4% occurring once. V shed 4 bases, J shed 6 bases, and the junction held 8 bases outside the gene matches. The CDR3 contains 16 residues. These data are taken from a study of early T cells in non-severe SARS-CoV-2 infection. Findings of the study overall: Private and CD4 specificities were missed by VDJdb matching, which favored anti-spike CD8 responses.

What was sequenced was whole blood. The TCR comes from an adult who was a healthcare worker with PCR-confirmed SARS-CoV-2 infection or an uninfected control (not recorded which). The chain couples TRBV12-3 or TRBV12-4 to TRBJ1-6, with 8 bases matching TRBD1. This chain's CDR3 is CASSSPPGQGNSPLHF. The CDR3 DNA follows: TGTGCCAGCAGTTCACCCCCTGGACAGGGTAATTCACCCCTCCACTTT.